The rows below give T cell receptor beta chains drawn from one sample of a study of Ad26.COV2.S vaccination and SARS-CoV-2 variants. Sequencing was performed with immunoSEQ multiplex PCR; in TCRdb, only in-frame clones are kept and a portion is missing. The sample records a few hundred thousand clones, around 82% being singletons. Source: peripheral blood, taken in a trial of Ad26.COV2.S vaccine versus placebo. Source of these receptors: a person aged 18 to 59 who received the Ad26.COV2.S COVID-19 vaccine or a placebo. Both conserved end residues are part of each CDR3.

>TRBV6-5
CASSLTGTGRHEQYF
>TRBV6-5
CATYGGARSNTIYF
>TRBV11-3
CASSPGPGQREAFF
>TRBV4-2
CASSQEPVPNQPQHF
>TRBV13
CASSPALGLGSGYTF
>TRBV18
CASSPQDGYSNQPQHF
>TRBV7-9
CASSSIDSNYGYTF
>TRBV30
CAWNMLYSGNTIYF
>TRBV3-1/TRBV3-2
CASSTQRTGGNEQYF
>TRBV5-6
CASSLGAGEQFF
>TRBV19
CASGGLQRVRNSPLHF
>TRBV15
CATSGYNEQFF
>TRBV12-5
CASGLVRQGNQPQHF
>TRBV7-9
CASSVGQGGNSPLHF
>TRBV10-3
CAIGSGGAIYNEQFF
>TRBV2
CASRTLANTGELFF
>TRBV29-1
CSASAGNVYEQYF
>TRBV5-1
CASSLDGTPFYAQYF
>TRBV6-2/TRBV6-3
CASSLHGAQAGELFF
>TRBV5-1
CASSFQGPIREYYGYTF
>TRBV9
CASSPGLAGVAYEQYF
>TRBV6-5
CASSYGGHFYGYTF
>TRBV5-5
CASSLGVLVLVPETQYF
>TRBV18
CASSPGAGGDEKLFF